This note documents a single TCR beta chain sequence. The data were obtained in a study of siplizumab effects on memory and regulatory T cells. This CDR3 is built from 13 residues. CDR1 and CDR2 from the germline V gene are MNHEY and SVGAGI. Unmatched junction bases numbered 3, after V lost 2 bases and J lost 10 bases. Method: immunoSEQ multiplex PCR; TCRdb's copy keeps in-frame clones and lacks some. Here the sample spans around 100,000 clones, around 90% being singletons. This clonotype was obtained from a human donor in good health. The sequencing sample was made of Tregs sorted from blood. V and J are TRBV6-5 and TRBJ1-4; 8 bases fit TRBD1. As DNA, the CDR3 is TGTGCCAGCAGTTACACGGGACAGGCAAAACTGTTTTTT. Protein: CASSYTGQAKLFF.